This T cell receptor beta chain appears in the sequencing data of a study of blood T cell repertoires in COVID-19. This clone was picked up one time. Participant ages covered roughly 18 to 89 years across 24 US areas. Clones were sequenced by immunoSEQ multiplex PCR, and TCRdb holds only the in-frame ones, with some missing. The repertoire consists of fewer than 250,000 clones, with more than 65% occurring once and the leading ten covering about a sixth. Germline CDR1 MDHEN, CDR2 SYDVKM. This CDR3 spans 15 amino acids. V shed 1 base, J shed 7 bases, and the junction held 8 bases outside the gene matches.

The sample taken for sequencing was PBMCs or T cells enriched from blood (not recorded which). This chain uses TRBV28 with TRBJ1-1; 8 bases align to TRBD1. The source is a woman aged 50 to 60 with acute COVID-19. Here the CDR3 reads CASSLLSGGYVEAFF. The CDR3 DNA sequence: TGTGCCAGCAGTTTATTGTCAGGGGGCTACGTTGAAGCTTTCTTT.